This TCR beta chain comes out of a study of blood T cell repertoires in COVID-19. In the study overall: COVID-19 samples collected from the United States, Italy and Spain covered acute and convalescent phases.

Germline V gives CDR1 KGHSH, CDR2 LQKENI. This CDR3 has 15 residues. V was clipped by 1 base and J by 1 base, with 8 bases between them. Source study methods: Amplified reference gene primers provided the basis for estimating nucleated cell counts. Method: immunoSEQ multiplex PCR; TCRdb's copy keeps in-frame clones and lacks some. The D gene and trimming were derived from the DNA, and the V and J assignments and clone size from that table. The table lists around 300,000 clones, about 88% of them singletons, with around 3% in the top ten. The clonotype originates from a woman aged 45-65 years who had recovered from COVID-19. Sequenced: PBMCs or T cells enriched from blood (not recorded which). The chain employs TRBV18 and TRBJ2-1; no clear D. The CDR3: CASSPLASSYNEQFF. The CDR3 coding sequence is TGTGCCAGCTCACCACTAGCTTCGTCCTACAATGAGCAGTTCTTC.